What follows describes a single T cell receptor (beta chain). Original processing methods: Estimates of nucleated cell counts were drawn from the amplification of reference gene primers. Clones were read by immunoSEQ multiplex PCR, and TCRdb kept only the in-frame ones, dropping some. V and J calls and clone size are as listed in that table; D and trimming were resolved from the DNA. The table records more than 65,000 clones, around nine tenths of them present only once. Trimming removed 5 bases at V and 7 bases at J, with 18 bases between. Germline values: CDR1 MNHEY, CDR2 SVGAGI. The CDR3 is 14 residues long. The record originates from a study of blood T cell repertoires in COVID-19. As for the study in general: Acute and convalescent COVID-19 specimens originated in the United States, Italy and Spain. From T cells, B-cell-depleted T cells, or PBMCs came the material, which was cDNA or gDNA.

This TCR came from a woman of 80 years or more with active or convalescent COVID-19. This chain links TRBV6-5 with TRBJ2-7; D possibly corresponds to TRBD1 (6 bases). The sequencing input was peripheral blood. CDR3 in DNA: TGTGCCAGCAGTCGGACAGTAGGGAGTAGGGAGCAGTACTTC. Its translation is CASSRTVGSREQYF.